The rows below give T cell receptor beta chains drawn from one sample of a study of shared clonotypes between healthy human individuals. Profiled with immunoSEQ multiplex PCR; TCRdb holds only in-frame clones, not every one. The repertoire includes 2,100,000 or so clones, approximately 94% of them detected once, and about 0.13% sits in the top ten. Sequenced material: naive CD4+ T cells sorted from blood. The receptors shown here come from a young man in good health. The CDR3 runs from the conserved cysteine through the conserved F or W. Each record gives: CDR3 length, clone size, J gene, V gene, CDR3 protein. Not all rows give a size; the values are once, few, many and, for expanded clones, a class.

14	NA	TRBJ2-7	TRBV11-3	CASSSLRLNYEQYF
16	NA	TRBJ1-4	TRBV4-2	CASSRSGGPTNEKLFF
14	NA	TRBJ1-6	TRBV9	CASSVAQGNSPLHF
16	NA	TRBJ2-1	TRBV2	CASSADWAGGQNEQFF
15	NA	TRBJ1-5	TRBV4-1	CASSQDGQVNQPQHF
12	NA	TRBJ2-3	TRBV6-1	CASLGGTDTQYF
12	NA	TRBJ2-5	TRBV19	CASRGGKETQYF
16	NA	TRBJ2-1	TRBV2	CASSELGSSSYNEQFF
13	NA	TRBJ2-5	TRBV6-5	CASSSPAVGTQYF
14	NA	TRBJ2-2	TRBV19	CASSGGTRTGELFF
16	few	TRBJ1-6	TRBV25-1	CASSALGGQGGSPLHF
14	NA	TRBJ1-1	TRBV7-2	CASSLRGGAVEAFF
13	NA	TRBJ1-1	TRBV6-6	CASSYGRTTEAFF
16	NA	TRBJ2-1	TRBV2	CASRPPLAGGGNEQFF
15	NA	TRBJ2-3	TRBV29-1	CSVLPGTGGGDTQYF
14	NA	TRBJ1-2	TRBV6-1	CASRPGGVMYGYTF
16	NA	TRBJ1-6	TRBV11-2	CASSPGQGGHNSPLHF
12	few	TRBJ2-2	TRBV30	CAWSRRTGELFF
13	NA	TRBJ2-2	TRBV7-9	CASSLKGNGELFF
14	NA	TRBJ1-1	TRBV25-1	CASSEWGGDPEAFF